In its sample, the clone carrying this TCR beta chain was seen many times. What it binds is unknown. Trimming cost V 2 bases and J 1 base, with 10 bases left between them. CDR3 length: 14 residues. CDR1 is SGHTS and CDR2 is YDEGEE in the germline V gene. The data belong to a study of T cells in Graves' hyperthyroidism and ophthalmopathy. Active moderate-to-severe ophthalmopathy, Clinical Activity Score at least 3, NOSPECS at least 4, under 3 months' duration. Exclusion criteria comprised uncontrolled infection, other autoimmune disease, pregnancy or lactation. Amplification of TCR beta CDR3 regions was performed using RNA transcripts as template. A set of HTBI primers served as the primers for a first-round RT-PCR of the TCR CDR3. TCRdb reprocessed the multiplex PCR reads via MiXCR and lists one record per CDR3 protein. The sample gives nearly 600,000 distinct CDR3 sequences, 14% of which show up once; around 7% is in the top ten.

Study-level results: Through a model of 13 V-J features, ophthalmopathy was separated from stable hyperthyroidism.

V is TRBV5-8 and J is TRBJ2-7, with a tentative D call TRBD2 (6 bases). Material for sequencing was blood. This TCR was sampled from a woman under 30 with Graves' ophthalmopathy. CDR3 DNA: TGTGCCAGCAGCTTAAACGGGAGATCCTACGAGCAGTACTTC. Translated: CASSLNGRSYEQYF.